These T cell receptor beta chains were read from a single sample in a study of blood T cell repertoires in COVID-19. Repertoires were generated with immunoSEQ multiplex PCR, while TCRdb's copy carries only in-frame clones and drops some. The sample has hundreds of thousands of clones, roughly 88% seen once; the top ten hold roughly 10%. The sequencing input was peripheral blood. Source of these receptors: a woman in her 70s with COVID-19, enrolled during active disease. The CDR3 runs from the conserved cysteine through the conserved F or W. Fields, in order: J gene, V gene, D gene, clone size, CDR3 protein, CDR3 DNA. A D gene is named only where the DNA matches it firmly. For some rows the clone size is stated as once, few or many, or as a class when expanded; others skip it.

TRBJ2-1 | TRBV5-6 | . | . | CASSLGLTYNEQFF | TGTGCCAGCAGCCTAGGACTCACATACAATGAGCAGTTCTTC
TRBJ2-2 | TRBV10-3 | . | . | CAISDRGTGELFF | TGTGCCATCAGTGACAGGGGTACCGGGGAGCTGTTTTTT
TRBJ1-1 | TRBV28 | . | . | CASSSYRVATEAFF | TGTGCCAGCAGTTCATACAGGGTCGCCACTGAAGCTTTCTTT
TRBJ1-5 | TRBV10-3 | TRBD1 | . | CAISESQGAGQPQHF | TGTGCCATCAGTGAATCACAGGGGGCCGGTCAGCCCCAGCATTTT
TRBJ1-2 | TRBV28 | . | . | CASSLGGPGYGYTF | TGTGCCAGCAGTTTGGGGGGGCCCGGTTATGGCTACACCTTC
TRBJ1-1 | TRBV6-5 | TRBD1 | . | CASSYSIRGAEAFF | TGTGCCAGCAGTTACTCCATCAGGGGGGCTGAAGCTTTCTTT
TRBJ2-7 | TRBV27 | TRBD1 | . | CASRRGQGPYEQYF | TGTGCCAGCAGAAGGGGACAGGGGCCCTACGAGCAGTACTTC
TRBJ2-3 | TRBV19 | . | . | CASSHAALGTDTQYF | TGTGCCAGTAGCCACGCGGCCCTGGGCACAGATACGCAGTATTTT
TRBJ1-6 | TRBV3-1/TRBV3-2 | . | . | CASSQDNRVSSPLHF | TGTGCCAGCAGCCAAGATAACAGGGTGTCCTCACCCCTCCACTTT
TRBJ1-2 | TRBV20-1 | . | once | CSASLPGYGYTF | TGCAGTGCTAGTTTGCCAGGGTATGGCTACACCTTC
TRBJ2-6 | TRBV3-1/TRBV3-2 | TRBD1 | . | CASSQVGQGAPVLTF | TGTGCCAGCAGCCAAGTAGGGCAGGGGGCCCCCGTCCTGACTTTC
TRBJ2-3 | TRBV10-1 | . | . | CASRRETYTDTQYF | TGCGCCAGCAGACGGGAAACCTACACAGATACGCAGTATTTT
TRBJ2-7 | TRBV28 | TRBD2 | . | CASRQTSGRVYEQYF | TGTGCCAGCAGACAGACTAGCGGGAGGGTCTACGAGCAGTACTTC
TRBJ2-7 | TRBV5-1 | TRBD2 | . | CASSPRTSGRGLYEQYF | TGCGCCAGCAGCCCCAGAACTAGCGGGAGGGGTCTCTACGAGCAGTACTTC
TRBJ2-2 | TRBV7-3 | TRBD2 | . | CASSLLGLAATSNTGELFF | TGTGCCAGCAGCTTACTGGGACTAGCGGCGACATCGAACACCGGGGAGCTGTTTTTT
TRBJ2-3 | TRBV28 | TRBD2 | . | CASSPQLAGGPGTDTQYF | TGTGCCAGCAGTCCCCAACTAGCGGGAGGGCCGGGGACAGATACGCAGTATTTT
TRBJ2-4 | TRBV5-1 | TRBD1 | . | CASSLEDRRKNIQYF | TGCGCCAGCAGCTTGGAGGACAGGCGGAAAAACATTCAGTACTTC
TRBJ2-1 | TRBV6-5 | TRBD1 | once | CASKRDRGFDEQFF | TGTGCCAGCAAAAGGGACAGGGGATTCGATGAGCAGTTCTTC
TRBJ2-1 | TRBV5-1 | TRBD1 | . | CASSFQGAVEQFF | TGCGCCAGCAGCTTTCAGGGGGCGGTTGAGCAGTTCTTC
TRBJ2-3 | TRBV10-3 | TRBD2 | . | CASGTSGTDTQYF | TGTGCCAGTGGGACTAGCGGCACAGATACGCAGTATTTT
TRBJ2-1 | TRBV18 | . | . | CASSPHFREEQFF | TGTGCCAGCTCACCGCATTTTCGAGAGGAGCAGTTCTTC
TRBJ2-2 | TRBV7-2 | . | . | CASSLRSGGFTGELFF | TGTGCCAGCAGCTTAAGGTCAGGCGGGTTTACCGGGGAGCTGTTTTTT
TRBJ2-1 | TRBV18 | . | . | CASSPEYEQFF | TGTGCCAGCTCACCCGAGTATGAGCAGTTCTTC
TRBJ2-4 | TRBV29-1 | TRBD1 | . | CSVLTGVAKNIQYF | TGCAGCGTTCTTACAGGGGTAGCCAAAAACATTCAGTACTTC
TRBJ2-2 | TRBV12-3/TRBV12-4 | . | few | CASSLSNTGELFF | TGTGCCAGCAGCCTATCGAACACCGGGGAGCTGTTTTTT
TRBJ2-3 | TRBV7-9 | . | . | CASSFSGREGTQYF | TGTGCCAGCAGCTTCTCCGGGAGAGAGGGTACGCAGTATTTT
TRBJ1-1 | TRBV20-1 | . | . | CSPRGTEAFF | TGCAGCCCCAGGGGAACTGAAGCTTTCTTT
TRBJ2-1 | TRBV18 | . | . | CASSPRSSYNEQFF | TGTGCCAGCTCACCTAGAAGCTCCTACAATGAGCAGTTCTTC
TRBJ2-3 | TRBV6-2/TRBV6-3 | TRBD2 | . | CASSYTVAGPTIDTQYF | TGTGCCAGCAGTTATACCGTAGCGGGACCGACGATAGATACGCAGTATTTT
TRBJ2-1 | TRBV4-3 | TRBD2 | . | CASSQDVLAGVSQFF | TGCGCCAGCAGCCAAGATGTACTAGCGGGGGTATCGCAGTTCTTC